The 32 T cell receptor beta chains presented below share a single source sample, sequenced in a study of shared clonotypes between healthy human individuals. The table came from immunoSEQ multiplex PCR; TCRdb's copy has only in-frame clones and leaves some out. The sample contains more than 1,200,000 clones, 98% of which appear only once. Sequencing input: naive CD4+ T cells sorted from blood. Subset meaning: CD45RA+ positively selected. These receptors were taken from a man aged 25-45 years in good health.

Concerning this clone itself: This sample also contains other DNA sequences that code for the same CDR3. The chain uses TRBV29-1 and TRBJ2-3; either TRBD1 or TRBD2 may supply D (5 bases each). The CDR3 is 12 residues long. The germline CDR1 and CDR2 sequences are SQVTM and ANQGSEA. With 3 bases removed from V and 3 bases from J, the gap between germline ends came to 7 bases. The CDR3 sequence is CSVDEGTDTQYF. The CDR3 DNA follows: TGCAGCGTTGACGAGGGGACAGATACGCAGTATTTT.

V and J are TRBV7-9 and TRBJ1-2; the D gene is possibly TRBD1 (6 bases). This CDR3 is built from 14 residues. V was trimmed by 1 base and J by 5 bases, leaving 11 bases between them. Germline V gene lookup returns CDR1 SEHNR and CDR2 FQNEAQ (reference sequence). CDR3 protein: CASSLGRQGYGYTF. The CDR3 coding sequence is TGTGCCAGCAGCTTAGGGAGGCAGGGGTATGGCTACACCTTC.

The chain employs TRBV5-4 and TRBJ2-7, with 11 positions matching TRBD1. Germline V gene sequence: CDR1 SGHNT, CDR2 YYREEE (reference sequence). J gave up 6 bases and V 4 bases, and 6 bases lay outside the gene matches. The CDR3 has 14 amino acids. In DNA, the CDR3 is TGTGCCAGCAGCCTGGGACAGGGGGTAAGCGAGCAGTACTTC. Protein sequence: CASSLGQGVSEQYF.

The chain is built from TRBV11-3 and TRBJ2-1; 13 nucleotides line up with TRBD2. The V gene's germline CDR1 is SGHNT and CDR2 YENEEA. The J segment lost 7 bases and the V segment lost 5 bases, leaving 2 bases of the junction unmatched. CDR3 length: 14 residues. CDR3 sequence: CASSRTSGSNEQFF. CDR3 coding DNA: TGTGCCAGCAGCCGGACTAGCGGGAGTAATGAGCAGTTCTTC. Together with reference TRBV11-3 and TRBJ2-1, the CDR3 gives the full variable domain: EAGVVQSPRYKIIEKKQPVAFWCNPISGHNTLYWYLQNLGQGPELLIRYENEEAVDDSQLPKDRFSAERLKGVDSTLKIQPAELGDSAVYLCASSRTSGSNEQFFGPGTRLTVL.

Written as DNA, the CDR3 is TGTGCCAGCAGCCGGGACAGGCCAACTAGCACAGATACGCAGTATTTT. It codes for CASSRDRPTSTDTQYF. This chain uses TRBV5-4 with TRBJ2-3; 8 positions match TRBD1. The CDR3 is made up of 16 amino acids. Germline values: CDR1 SGHNT, CDR2 YYREEE (reference sequence). With 4 bases clipped from V and 0 bases from J, the junction kept 7 bases outside the gene matches.

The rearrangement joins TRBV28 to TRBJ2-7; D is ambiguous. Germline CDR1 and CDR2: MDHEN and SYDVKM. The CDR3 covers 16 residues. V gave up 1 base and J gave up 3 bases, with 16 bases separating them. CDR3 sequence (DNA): TGTGCCAGCAGTTTATCCGGGCAAGCGAGAGTCTACGAGCAGTACTTC. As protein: CASSLSGQARVYEQYF.

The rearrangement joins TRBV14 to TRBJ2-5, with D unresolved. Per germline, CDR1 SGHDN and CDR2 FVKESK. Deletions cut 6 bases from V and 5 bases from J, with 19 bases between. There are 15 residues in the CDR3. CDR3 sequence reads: CASSRGDFLGETQYF. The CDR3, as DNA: TGTGCCAGCAGTCGCGGCGACTTCCTCGGGGAGACCCAGTACTTC.

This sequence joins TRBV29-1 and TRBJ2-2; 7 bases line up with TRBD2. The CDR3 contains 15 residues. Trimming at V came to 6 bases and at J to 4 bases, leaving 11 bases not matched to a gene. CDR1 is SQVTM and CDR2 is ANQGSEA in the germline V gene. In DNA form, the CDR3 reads TGCAGCGTCCAACCTAGCGGTGTCAGCACCGGGGAGCTGTTTTTT. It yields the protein CSVQPSGVSTGELFF.

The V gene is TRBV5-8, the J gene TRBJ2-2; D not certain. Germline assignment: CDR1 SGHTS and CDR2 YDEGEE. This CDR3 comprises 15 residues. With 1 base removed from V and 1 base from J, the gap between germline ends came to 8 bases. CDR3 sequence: CASSLLDENTGELFF. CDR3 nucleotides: TGTGCCAGCAGCTTGCTGGACGAGAACACCGGGGAGCTGTTTTTT. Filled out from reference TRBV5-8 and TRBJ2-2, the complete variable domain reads EAGVTQSPTHLIKTRGQQATLRCSPISGHTSVYWYQQALGLGLQFLLWYDEGEERNRGNFPPRFSGRQFPNYSSELNVNALELEDSALYLCASSLLDENTGELFFGEGSRLTVL.

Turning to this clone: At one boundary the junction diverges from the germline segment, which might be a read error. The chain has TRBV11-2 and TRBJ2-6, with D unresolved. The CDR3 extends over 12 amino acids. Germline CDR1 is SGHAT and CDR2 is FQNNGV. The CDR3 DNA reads TGTGCCAGCAGCTTAGAGTATGAGCTAACTTCTTTC. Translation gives CASSLEYELTSF.

The CDR3, as DNA: TGTGCCAGCAGCTTGGGTGGGAGGGCCGGAGATACGCAGTATTTT. Encoded protein: CASSLGGRAGDTQYF. The rearrangement uses TRBV7-8 and TRBJ2-3, with TRBD2 identical over 7 bases. The CDR3 sequence is 15 residues long. The junction had 8 bases not matched to a gene; V was cut back by 3 bases and J by 5 bases. In germline, CDR1 is SGHVS, CDR2 FQNEAQ.

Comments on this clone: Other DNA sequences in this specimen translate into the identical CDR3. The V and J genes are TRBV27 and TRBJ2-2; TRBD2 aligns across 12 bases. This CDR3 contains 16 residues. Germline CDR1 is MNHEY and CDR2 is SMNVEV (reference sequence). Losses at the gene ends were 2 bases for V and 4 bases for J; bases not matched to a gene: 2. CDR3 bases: TGTGCCAGCAGTTTACTAGCGGGAGGGAGCACCGGGGAGCTGTTTTTT. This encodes CASSLLAGGSTGELFF.

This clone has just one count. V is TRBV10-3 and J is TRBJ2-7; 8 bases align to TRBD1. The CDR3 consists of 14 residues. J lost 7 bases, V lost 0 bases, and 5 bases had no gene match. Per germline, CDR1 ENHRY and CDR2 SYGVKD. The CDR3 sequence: CAISESRGLGEQYF. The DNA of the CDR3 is TGTGCCATCAGTGAGTCCAGGGGGCTAGGGGAGCAGTACTTC.

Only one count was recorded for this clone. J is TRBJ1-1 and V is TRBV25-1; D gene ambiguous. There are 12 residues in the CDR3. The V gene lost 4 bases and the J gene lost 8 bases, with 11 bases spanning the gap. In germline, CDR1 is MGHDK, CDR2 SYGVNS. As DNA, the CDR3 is TGTGCCAGCAGTGGGGGAGTTACGGAAGCTTTCTTT. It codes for CASSGGVTEAFF.

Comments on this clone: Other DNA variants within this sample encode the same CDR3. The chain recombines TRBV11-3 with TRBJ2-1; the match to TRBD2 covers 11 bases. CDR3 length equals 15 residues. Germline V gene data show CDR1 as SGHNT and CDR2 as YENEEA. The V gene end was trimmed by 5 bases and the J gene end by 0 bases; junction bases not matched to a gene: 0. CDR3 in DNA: TGTGCCAGCAGCACTAGCGGGAGCTCCTACAATGAGCAGTTCTTC. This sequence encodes CASSTSGSSYNEQFF. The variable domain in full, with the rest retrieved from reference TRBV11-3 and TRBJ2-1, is EAGVVQSPRYKIIEKKQPVAFWCNPISGHNTLYWYLQNLGQGPELLIRYENEEAVDDSQLPKDRFSAERLKGVDSTLKIQPAELGDSAVYLCASSTSGSSYNEQFFGPGTRLTVL.

CDR3 loop: CASSLALAGLGDTQYF. The CDR3 DNA follows: TGTGCCAGCAGCTTAGCACTAGCGGGGCTCGGGGATACGCAGTATTTT. V gene TRBV11-3 combines with J gene TRBJ2-3, with 10 bases lining up with TRBD2. The CDR3 is 16 residues long. CDR1 is SGHNT, CDR2 YENEEA, per germline. V lost 1 base, J lost 6 bases, and 7 bases stayed unmatched.

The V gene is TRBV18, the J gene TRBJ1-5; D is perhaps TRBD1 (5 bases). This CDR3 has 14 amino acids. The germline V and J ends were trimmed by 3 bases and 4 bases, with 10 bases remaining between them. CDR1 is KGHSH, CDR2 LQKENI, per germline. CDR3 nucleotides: TGTGCCAGCTCACCCGAGGGGTATAATCAGCCCCAGCATTTT. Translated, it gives CASSPEGYNQPQHF.

The CDR3 here is CASSLELAGAREQYF. The DNA of the CDR3 is TGTGCCAGCAGCTTGGAGTTAGCGGGAGCCCGCGAGCAGTACTTC. The chain joins TRBV5-4 to TRBJ2-7; 9 bases fit TRBD2. Per germline, CDR1 SGHNT and CDR2 YYREEE (reference sequence). The CDR3 spans 15 residues. V shed 0 bases and J 6 bases; nucleotides not matched to a gene: 7.

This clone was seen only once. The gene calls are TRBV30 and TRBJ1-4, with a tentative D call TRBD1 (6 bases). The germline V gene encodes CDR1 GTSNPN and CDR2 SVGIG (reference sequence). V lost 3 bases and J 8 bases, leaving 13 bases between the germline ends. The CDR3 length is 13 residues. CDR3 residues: CAWSRGLREKLFF. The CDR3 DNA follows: TGTGCCTGGAGCAGGGGTCTACGCGAAAAACTGTTTTTT.

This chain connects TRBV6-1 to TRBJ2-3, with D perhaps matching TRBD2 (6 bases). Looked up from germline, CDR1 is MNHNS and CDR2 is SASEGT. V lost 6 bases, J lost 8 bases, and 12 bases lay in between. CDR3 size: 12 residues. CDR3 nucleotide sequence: TGTGCCAGCAGACAGCAGGGAGGTACGCAGTATTTT. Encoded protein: CASRQQGGTQYF.

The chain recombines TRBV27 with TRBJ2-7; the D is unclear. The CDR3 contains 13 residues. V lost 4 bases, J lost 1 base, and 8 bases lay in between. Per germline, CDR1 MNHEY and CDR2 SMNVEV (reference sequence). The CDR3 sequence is CASSSLGSYEQYF. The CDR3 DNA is TGTGCCAGCAGTTCCCTTGGGTCCTACGAGCAGTACTTC.

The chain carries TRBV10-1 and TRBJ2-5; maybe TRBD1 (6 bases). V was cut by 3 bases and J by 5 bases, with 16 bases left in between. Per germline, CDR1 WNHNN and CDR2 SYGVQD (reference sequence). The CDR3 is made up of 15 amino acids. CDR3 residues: CASSDSWGRHETQYF. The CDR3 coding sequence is TGCGCCAGCAGTGATTCCTGGGGGCGCCACGAGACCCAGTACTTC.

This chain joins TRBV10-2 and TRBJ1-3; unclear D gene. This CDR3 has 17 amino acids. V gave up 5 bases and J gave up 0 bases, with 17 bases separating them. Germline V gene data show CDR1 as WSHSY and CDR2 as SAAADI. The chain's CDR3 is CASSYPLRQSSGNTIYF. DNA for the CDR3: TGCGCCAGCAGTTATCCTCTCAGACAAAGCTCTGGAAACACCATATATTTT.

The CDR3 region has the DNA TGCGCCAGCGCGTGGTGGTACTATGCACAGCAGATGGAAGAGCAGTACTTC. It codes for CASAWWYYAQQMEEQYF. The gene calls are TRBV5-1 and TRBJ2-7; D gene unclear. The germline V and J ends were trimmed by 7 bases and 7 bases, with 30 bases remaining between them. CDR3 length: 17 amino acids. The germline V gene has CDR1 SGHRS and CDR2 YFSETQ.

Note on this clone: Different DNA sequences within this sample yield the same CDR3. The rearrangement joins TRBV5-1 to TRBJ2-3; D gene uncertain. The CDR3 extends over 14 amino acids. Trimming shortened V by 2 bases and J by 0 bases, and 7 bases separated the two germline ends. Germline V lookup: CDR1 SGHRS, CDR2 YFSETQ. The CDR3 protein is CASSLGRSTDTQYF. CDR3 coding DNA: TGCGCCAGCAGCTTAGGCCGAAGCACAGATACGCAGTATTTT. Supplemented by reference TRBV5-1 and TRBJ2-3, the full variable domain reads KAGVTQTPRYLIKTRGQQVTLSCSPISGHRSVSWYQQTPGQGLQFLFEYFSETQRNKGNFPGRFSGRQFSNSRSEMNVSTLELGDSALYLCASSLGRSTDTQYFGPGTRLTVL.

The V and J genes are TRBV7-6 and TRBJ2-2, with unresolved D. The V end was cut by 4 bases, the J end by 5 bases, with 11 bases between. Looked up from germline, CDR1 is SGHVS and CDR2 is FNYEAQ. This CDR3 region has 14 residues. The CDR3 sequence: CASSYNSDTGELFF. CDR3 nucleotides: TGTGCCAGCAGCTACAACTCCGATACCGGGGAGCTGTTTTTT.

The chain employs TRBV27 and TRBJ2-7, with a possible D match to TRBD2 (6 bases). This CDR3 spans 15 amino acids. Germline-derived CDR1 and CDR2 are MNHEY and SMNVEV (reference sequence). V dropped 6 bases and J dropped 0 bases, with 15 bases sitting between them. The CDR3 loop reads CASSLGGGLSYEQYF. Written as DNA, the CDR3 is TGTGCCAGCAGCCTCGGTGGGGGACTCTCCTACGAGCAGTACTTC.

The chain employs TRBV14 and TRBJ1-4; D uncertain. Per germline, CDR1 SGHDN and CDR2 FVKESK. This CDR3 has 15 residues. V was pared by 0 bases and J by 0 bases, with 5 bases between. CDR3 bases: TGTGCCAGCAGCCAAGAAATAACAACTAATGAAAAACTGTTTTTT. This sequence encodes CASSQEITTNEKLFF.

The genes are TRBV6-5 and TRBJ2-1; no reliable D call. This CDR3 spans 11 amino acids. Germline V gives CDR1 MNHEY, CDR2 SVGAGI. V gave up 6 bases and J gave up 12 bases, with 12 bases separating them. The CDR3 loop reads CASSDTVWQFF. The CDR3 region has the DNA TGTGCCAGCAGCGATACGGTATGGCAGTTCTTC.

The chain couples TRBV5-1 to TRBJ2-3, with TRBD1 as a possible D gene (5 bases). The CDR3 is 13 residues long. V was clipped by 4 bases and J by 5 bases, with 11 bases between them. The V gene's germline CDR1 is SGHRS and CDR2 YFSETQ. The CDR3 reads CASSGTGQDTQYF. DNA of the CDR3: TGCGCCAGCAGCGGTACAGGTCAAGATACGCAGTATTTT.

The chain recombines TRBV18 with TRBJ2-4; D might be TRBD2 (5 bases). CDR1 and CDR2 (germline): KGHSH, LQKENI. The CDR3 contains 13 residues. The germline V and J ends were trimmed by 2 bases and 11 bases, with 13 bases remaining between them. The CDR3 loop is CASSPGSRVFQYF. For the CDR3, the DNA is TGTGCCAGCTCACCAGGGTCGCGGGTCTTTCAGTACTTC.

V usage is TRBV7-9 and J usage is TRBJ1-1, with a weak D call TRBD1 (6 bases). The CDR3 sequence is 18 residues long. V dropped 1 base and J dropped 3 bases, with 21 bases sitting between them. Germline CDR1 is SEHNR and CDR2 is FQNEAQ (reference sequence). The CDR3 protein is CASSLGRGASPMDTEAFF. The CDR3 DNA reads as TGTGCCAGCAGCTTAGGCCGGGGGGCAAGCCCAATGGACACTGAAGCTTTCTTT. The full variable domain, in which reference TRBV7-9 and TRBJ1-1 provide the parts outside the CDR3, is DTGVSQNPRHKITKRGQNVTFRCDPISEHNRLYWYRQTLGQGPEFLTYFQNEAQLEKSRLLSDRFSAERPKGSFSTLEIQRTEQGDSAMYLCASSLGRGASPMDTEAFFGQGTRLTVV.